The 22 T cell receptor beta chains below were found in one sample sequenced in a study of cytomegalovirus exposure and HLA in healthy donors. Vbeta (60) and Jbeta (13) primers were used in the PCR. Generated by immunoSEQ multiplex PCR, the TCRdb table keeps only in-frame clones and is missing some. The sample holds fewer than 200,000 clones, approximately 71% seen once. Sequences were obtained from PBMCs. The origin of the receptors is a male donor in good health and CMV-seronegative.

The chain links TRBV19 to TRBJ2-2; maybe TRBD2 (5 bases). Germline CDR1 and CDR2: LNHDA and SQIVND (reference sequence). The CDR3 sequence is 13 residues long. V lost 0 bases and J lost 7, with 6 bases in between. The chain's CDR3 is CASSIDRGGELFF. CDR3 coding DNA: TGTGCCAGTAGTATAGATCGGGGCGGGGAGCTGTTTTTT. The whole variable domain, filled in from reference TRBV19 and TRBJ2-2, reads DGGITQSPKYLFRKEGQNVTLSCEQNLNHDAMYWYRQDPGQGLRLIYYSQIVNDFQKGDIAEGYSVSREKKESFPLTVTSAQKNPTAFYLCASSIDRGGELFFGEGSRLTVL.

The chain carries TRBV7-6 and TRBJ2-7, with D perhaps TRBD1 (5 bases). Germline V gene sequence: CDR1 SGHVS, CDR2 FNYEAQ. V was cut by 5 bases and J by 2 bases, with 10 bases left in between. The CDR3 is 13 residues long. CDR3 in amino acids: CASSRDRAYEQYF. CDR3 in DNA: TGTGCCAGCAGCCGAGACAGAGCCTACGAGCAGTACTTC. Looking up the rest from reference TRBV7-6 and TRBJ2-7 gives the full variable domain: GAGVSQSPRYKVTKRGQDVALRCDPISGHVSLYWYRQALGQGPEFLTYFNYEAQQDKSGLPNDRFSAERPEGSISTLTIQRTEQRDSAMYRCASSRDRAYEQYFGPGTRLTVT.

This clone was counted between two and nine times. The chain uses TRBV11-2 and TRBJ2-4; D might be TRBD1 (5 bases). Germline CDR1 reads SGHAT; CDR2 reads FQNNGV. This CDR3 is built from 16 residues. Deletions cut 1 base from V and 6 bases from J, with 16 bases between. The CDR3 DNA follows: TGTGCCAGCAGCTTAGGAAGGGGAATGAATAGAAACATTCAGTACTTC. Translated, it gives CASSLGRGMNRNIQYF.

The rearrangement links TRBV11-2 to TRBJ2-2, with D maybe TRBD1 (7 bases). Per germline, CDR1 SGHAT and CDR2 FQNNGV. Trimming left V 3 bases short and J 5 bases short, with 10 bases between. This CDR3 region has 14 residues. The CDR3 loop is CASSFQGGTGELFF. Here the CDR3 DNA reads TGTGCCAGCAGCTTTCAGGGGGGTACCGGGGAGCTGTTTTTT. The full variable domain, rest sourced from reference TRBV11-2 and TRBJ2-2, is EAGVAQSPRYKIIEKRQSVAFWCNPISGHATLYWYQQILGQGPKLLIQFQNNGVVDDSQLPKDRFSAERLKGVDSTLKIQPAKLEDSAVYLCASSFQGGTGELFFGEGSRLTVL.

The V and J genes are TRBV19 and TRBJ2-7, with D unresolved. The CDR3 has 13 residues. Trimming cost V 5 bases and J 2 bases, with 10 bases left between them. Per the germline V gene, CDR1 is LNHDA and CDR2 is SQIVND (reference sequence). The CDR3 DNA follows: TGTGCCAGTAGTCCCCGACTGACCTACGAGCAGTACTTC. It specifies CASSPRLTYEQYF. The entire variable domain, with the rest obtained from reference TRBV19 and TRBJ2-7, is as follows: DGGITQSPKYLFRKEGQNVTLSCEQNLNHDAMYWYRQDPGQGLRLIYYSQIVNDFQKGDIAEGYSVSREKKESFPLTVTSAQKNPTAFYLCASSPRLTYEQYFGPGTRLTVT.

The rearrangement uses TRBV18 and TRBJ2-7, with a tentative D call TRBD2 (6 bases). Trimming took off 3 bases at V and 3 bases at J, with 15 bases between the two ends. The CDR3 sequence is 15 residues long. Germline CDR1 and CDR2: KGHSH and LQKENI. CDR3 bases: TGTGCCAGCTCACCGCTAGCGCCGGAATTCTACGAGCAGTACTTC. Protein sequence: CASSPLAPEFYEQYF.

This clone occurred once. The CDR3 nucleotides are TGTGCCAGCAGCCTAGGAGGAGCCAGCACAGATACGCAGTATTTT. Protein sequence: CASSLGGASTDTQYF. V and J are TRBV9 and TRBJ2-3; D might be TRBD2 (5 bases). CDR1 is SGDLS, CDR2 YYNGEE, per germline. CDR3 length: 15 amino acids. The V and J ends lost 4 bases and 0 bases respectively, with 12 bases between them.

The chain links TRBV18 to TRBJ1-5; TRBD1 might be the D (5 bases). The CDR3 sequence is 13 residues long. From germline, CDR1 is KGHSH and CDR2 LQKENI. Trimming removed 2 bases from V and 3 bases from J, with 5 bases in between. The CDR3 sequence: CASSPGANQPQHF. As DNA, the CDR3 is TGTGCCAGCTCACCAGGGGCCAATCAGCCCCAGCATTTT.

CDR3 in amino acids: CASSDREISYEQYF. The CDR3 nucleotides read TGTGCCAGTAGTGACAGGGAGATCTCCTACGAGCAGTACTTC. The V call is TRBV19, the J call TRBJ2-7; 7 bases agree with TRBD1. The junction had 4 bases not matched to a gene; V was cut back by 5 bases and J by 0 bases. The CDR3 length is 14 residues. In germline, CDR1 is LNHDA, CDR2 SQIVND (reference sequence).

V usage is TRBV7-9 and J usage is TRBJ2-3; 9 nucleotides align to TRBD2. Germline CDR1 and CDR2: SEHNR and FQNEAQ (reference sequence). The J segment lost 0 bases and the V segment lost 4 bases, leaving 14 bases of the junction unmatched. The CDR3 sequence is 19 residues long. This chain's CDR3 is CASSSGRVAGASSTDTQYF. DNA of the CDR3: TGTGCCAGCAGCTCAGGGAGGGTAGCGGGAGCTTCCAGCACAGATACGCAGTATTTT.

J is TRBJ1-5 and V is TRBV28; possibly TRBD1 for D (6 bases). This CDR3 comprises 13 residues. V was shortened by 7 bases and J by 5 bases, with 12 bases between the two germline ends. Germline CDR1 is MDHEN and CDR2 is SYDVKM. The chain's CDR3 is CASITQGDQPQHF. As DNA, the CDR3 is TGTGCCAGCATTACACAGGGAGATCAGCCCCAGCATTTT.

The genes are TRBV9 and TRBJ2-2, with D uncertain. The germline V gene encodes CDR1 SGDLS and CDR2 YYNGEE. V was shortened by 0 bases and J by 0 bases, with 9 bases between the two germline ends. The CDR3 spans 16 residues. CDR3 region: CASSVGGSPNTGELFF. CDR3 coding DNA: TGTGCCAGCAGCGTAGGCGGCAGCCCGAACACCGGGGAGCTGTTTTTT. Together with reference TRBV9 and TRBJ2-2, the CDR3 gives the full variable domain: DSGVTQTPKHLITATGQRVTLRCSPRSGDLSVYWYQQSLDQGLQFLIQYYNGEERAKGNILERFSAQQFPDLHSELNLSSLELGDSALYFCASSVGGSPNTGELFFGEGSRLTVL.

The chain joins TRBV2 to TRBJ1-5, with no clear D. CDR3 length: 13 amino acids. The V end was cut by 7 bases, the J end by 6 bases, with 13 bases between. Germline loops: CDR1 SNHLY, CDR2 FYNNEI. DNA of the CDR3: TGTGCCAGCACCCTGGCGGAGGGTCAGCCCCAGCATTTT. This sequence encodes CASTLAEGQPQHF.

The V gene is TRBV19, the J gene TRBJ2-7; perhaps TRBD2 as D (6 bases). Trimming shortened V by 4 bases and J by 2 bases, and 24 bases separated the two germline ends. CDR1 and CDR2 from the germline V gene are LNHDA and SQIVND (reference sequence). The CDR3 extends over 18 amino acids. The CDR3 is CASSRVYGGTASTYEQYF. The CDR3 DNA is TGTGCCAGTAGTAGAGTTTACGGCGGGACGGCTAGTACCTACGAGCAGTACTTC. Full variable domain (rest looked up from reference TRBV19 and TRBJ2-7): DGGITQSPKYLFRKEGQNVTLSCEQNLNHDAMYWYRQDPGQGLRLIYYSQIVNDFQKGDIAEGYSVSREKKESFPLTVTSAQKNPTAFYLCASSRVYGGTASTYEQYFGPGTRLTVT.

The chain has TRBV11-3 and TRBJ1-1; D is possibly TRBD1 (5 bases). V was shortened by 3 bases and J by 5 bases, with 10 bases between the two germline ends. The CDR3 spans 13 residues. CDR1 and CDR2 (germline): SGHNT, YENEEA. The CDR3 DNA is TGTGCCAGCAGCTTCCAGGGCGGAACTGAAGCTTTCTTT. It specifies CASSFQGGTEAFF.

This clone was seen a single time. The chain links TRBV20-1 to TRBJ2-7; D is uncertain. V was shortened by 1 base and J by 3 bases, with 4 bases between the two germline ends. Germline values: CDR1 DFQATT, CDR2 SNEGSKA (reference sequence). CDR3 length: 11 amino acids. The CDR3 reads CSARAYYEQYF. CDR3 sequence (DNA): TGCAGTGCTAGAGCCTACTACGAGCAGTACTTC.

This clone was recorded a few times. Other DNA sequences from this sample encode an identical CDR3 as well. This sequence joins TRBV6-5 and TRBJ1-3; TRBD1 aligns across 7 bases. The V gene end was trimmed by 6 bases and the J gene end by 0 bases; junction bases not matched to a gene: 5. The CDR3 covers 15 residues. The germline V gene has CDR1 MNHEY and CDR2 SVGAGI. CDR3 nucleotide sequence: TGTGCCAGCAGCCTGGACAGGAGCTCTGGAAACACCATATATTTT. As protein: CASSLDRSSGNTIYF.

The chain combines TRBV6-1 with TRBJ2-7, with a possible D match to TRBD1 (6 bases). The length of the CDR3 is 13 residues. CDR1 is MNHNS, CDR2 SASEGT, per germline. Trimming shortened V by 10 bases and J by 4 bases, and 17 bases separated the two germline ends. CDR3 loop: CATREQGDYEQYF. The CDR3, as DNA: TGTGCCACCCGGGAACAGGGAGATTACGAGCAGTACTTC.

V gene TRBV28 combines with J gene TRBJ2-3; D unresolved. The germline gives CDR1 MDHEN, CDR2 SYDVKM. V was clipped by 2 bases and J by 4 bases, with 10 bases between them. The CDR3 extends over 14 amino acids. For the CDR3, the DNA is TGTGCCAGCAGTTTAAGGAGTCGGCCAGATACGCAGTATTTT. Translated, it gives CASSLRSRPDTQYF.

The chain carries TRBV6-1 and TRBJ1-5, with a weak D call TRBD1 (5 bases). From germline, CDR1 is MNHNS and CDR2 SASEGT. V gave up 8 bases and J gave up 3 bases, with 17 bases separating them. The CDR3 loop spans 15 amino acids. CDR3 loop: CASEDKRAVNQPQHF. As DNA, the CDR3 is TGTGCCAGCGAGGACAAGCGGGCAGTCAATCAGCCCCAGCATTTT.

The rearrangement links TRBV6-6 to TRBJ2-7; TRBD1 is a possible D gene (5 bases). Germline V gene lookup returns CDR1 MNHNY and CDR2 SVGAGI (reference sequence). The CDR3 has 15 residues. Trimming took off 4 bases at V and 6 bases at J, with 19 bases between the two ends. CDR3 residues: CASSSRGQGSGEQYF. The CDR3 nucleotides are TGTGCCAGCAGTTCCCGCGGCCAGGGTTCGGGCGAGCAGTACTTC.

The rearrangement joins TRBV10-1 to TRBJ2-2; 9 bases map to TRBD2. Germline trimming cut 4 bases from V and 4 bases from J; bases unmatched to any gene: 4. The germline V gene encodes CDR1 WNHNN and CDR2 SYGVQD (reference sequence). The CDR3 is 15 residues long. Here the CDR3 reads CASSALAGCTGELFF. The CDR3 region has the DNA TGCGCCAGCAGTGCGCTAGCGGGGTGCACCGGGGAGCTGTTTTTT.